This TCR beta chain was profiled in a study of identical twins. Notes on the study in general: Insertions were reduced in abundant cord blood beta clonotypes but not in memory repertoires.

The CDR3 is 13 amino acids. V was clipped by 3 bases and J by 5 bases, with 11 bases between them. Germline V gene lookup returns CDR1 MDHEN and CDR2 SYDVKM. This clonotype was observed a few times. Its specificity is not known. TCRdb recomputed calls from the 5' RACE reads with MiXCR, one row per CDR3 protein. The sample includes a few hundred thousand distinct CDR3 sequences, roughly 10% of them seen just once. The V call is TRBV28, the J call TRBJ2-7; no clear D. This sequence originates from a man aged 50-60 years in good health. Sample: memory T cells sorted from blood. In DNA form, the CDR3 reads TGTGCCAGCAGTTTGGAAGGGTTGGACGAGCAGTACTTC. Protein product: CASSLEGLDEQYF.